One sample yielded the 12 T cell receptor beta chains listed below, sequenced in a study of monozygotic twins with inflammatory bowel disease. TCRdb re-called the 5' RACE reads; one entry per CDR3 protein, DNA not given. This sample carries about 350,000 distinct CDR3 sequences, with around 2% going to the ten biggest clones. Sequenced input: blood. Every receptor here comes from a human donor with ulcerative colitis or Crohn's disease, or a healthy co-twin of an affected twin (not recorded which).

CDR3 in amino acids: CASSKPHEKLFF. This rearrangement joins TRBV7-2 to TRBJ1-4; TCRdb indicates TRBD1, and absent DNA this call remains unverified. CDR1 SGHTA and CDR2 FQGNSA come from the germline V gene. The CDR3 runs to 12 residues. The full variable domain, completed using reference TRBV7-2 and TRBJ1-4, is GAGVSQSPSNKVTEKGKDVELRCDPISGHTALYWYRQSLGQGLEFLIYFQGNSAPDKSGLPSDRFSAERTGGSVSTLTIQRTQQEDSAVYLCASSKPHEKLFFGSGTQLSVL.

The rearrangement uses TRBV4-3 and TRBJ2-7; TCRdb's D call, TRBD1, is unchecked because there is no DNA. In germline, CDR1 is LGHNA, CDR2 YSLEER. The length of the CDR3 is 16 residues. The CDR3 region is CASSQGSGTGAYEQYF.

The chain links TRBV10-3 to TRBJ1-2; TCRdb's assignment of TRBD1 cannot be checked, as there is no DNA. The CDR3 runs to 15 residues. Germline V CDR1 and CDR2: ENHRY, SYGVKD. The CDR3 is CAISDTGRTNYGYTF.

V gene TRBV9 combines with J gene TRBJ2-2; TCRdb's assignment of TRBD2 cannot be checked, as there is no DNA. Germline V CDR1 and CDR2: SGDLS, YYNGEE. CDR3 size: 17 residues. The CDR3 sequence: CASSSRRGRAYTGELFF.

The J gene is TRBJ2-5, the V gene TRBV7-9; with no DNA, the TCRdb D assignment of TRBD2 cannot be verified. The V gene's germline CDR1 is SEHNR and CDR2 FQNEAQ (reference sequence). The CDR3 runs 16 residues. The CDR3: CASSRTRAPGEETQYF.

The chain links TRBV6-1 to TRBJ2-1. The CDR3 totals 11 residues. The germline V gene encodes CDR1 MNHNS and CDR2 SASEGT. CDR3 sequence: CASRRGNEQFF.

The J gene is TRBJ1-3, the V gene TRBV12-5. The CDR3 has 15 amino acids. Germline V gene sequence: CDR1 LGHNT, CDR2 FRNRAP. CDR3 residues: CASGLGQSSGNTIYF. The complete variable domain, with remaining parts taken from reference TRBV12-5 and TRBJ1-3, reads DARVTQTPRHKVTEMGQEVTMRCQPILGHNTVFWYRQTMMQGLELLAYFRNRAPLDDSGMPKDRFSAEMPDATLATLKIQPSEPRDSAVYFCASGLGQSSGNTIYFGEGSWLTVV.

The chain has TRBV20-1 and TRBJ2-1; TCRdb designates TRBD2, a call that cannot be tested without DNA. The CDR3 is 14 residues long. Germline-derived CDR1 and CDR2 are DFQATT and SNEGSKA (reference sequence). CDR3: CSARRLAEYNEQFF.

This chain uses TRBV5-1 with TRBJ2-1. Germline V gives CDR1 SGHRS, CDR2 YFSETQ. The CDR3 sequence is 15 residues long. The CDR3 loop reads CASSSPGASYNEQFF.

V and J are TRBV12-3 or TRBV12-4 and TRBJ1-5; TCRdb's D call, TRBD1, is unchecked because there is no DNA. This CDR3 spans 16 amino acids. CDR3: CASSLVRGGGNQPQHF.

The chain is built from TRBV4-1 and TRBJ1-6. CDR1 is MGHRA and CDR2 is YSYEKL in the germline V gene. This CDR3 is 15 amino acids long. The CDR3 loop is CASSQGHASNSPLHF.

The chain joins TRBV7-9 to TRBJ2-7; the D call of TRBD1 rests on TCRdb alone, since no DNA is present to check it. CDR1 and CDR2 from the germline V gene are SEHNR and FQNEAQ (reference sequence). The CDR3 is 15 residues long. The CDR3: CASSLRQGDSYEQYF.